These 31 T cell receptor beta chains share one sample of origin, sequenced in a study of T-cell memory formation after mild COVID-19. TCRdb reprocessed the 5' RACE reads with MiXCR, giving one entry per CDR3 protein. The data contain about 320,000 distinct CDR3 sequences, about 13% of them seen just once; the ten biggest clones take up 21%. Sequenced material: PBMCs or a T cell subset sorted from them (not recorded which). The receptors here all came from a man aged 18 to 29 who had mild COVID-19 (a few samples of this study predate the infection). Cell type and time point are not known.

The rearrangement uses TRBV6-5 and TRBJ1-1; maybe TRBD1 (5 bases). Trimming pared 2 bases from V and 11 bases from J, leaving 18 bases between. CDR1 and CDR2 (germline): MNHEY, SVGAGI. The CDR3 is 14 amino acids. CDR3 nucleotide sequence: TGTGCCAGCAGTTACAGTCAACGGGACCCCGTCGCTTTCTTT. It is translated as CASSYSQRDPVAFF.

This clonotype was found many times. The chain joins TRBV25-1 to TRBJ1-6; D uncertain. Looked up from germline, CDR1 is MGHDK and CDR2 is SYGVNS. CDR3 length: 11 amino acids. With 2 bases removed from V and 7 bases from J, the gap between germline ends came to 0 bases. CDR3 loop: CASSENSPLHF. The CDR3, as DNA: TGTGCCAGCAGTGAAAATTCACCCCTCCACTTT.

The gene calls are TRBV6-2 or TRBV6-3 and TRBJ1-1; D is unclear. CDR1 and CDR2 from the germline V gene are MNHEY and SVGEGT. Deletions cut 0 bases from V and 0 bases from J, with 11 bases between. This CDR3 has 16 residues. CDR3 bases: TGTGCCAGCAGTTACTCAAGAAAAGACATGAACACTGAAGCTTTCTTT. It specifies CASSYSRKDMNTEAFF.

This clonotype was counted ten times or more. The V and J genes are TRBV5-5 and TRBJ1-4, with D tentatively TRBD1 (6 bases). The CDR3 runs to 12 residues. Trimming stripped 4 bases from V and 17 bases from J, with 18 bases between. Germline V gives CDR1 SGHKS, CDR2 YYEKEE (reference sequence). The CDR3 loop reads CASSHLDRPLFF. As DNA, the CDR3 is TGTGCCAGCAGCCACCTCGACAGGCCTCTTTTTTTT.

V usage is TRBV4-1 and J usage is TRBJ2-5, with D tentatively TRBD2 (5 bases). The CDR3 spans 15 residues. The V gene lost 4 bases and the J gene lost 5 bases, with 17 bases spanning the gap. Germline CDR1 reads MGHRA; CDR2 reads YSYEKL. The DNA of the CDR3 is TGCGCCAGCAGCCCACGGGATGCGAGAGAGGAGACCCAGTACTTC. Its protein product is CASSPRDAREETQYF.

This clonotype was seen more than once but under ten times. This chain uses TRBV7-2 with TRBJ1-2; D is possibly TRBD1 (5 bases). This CDR3 has 13 amino acids. The germline CDR1 and CDR2 sequences are SGHTA and FQGNSA. V dropped 4 bases and J dropped 5 bases, with 11 bases sitting between them. The CDR3 nucleotides are TGTGCCAGCAGCTGGGGCCTTAAGTATGGCTACACCTTC. This gives the protein CASSWGLKYGYTF.

V usage is TRBV6-5 and J usage is TRBJ1-1, with TRBD1 as a possible D gene (5 bases). The CDR3 has 13 amino acids. Looked up from germline, CDR1 is MNHEY and CDR2 is SVGAGI. Trimming removed 6 bases at V and 7 bases at J, with 15 bases between. The CDR3: CASRTLGAGEAFF. The CDR3 DNA reads as TGTGCCAGCAGGACCCTCGGGGCAGGTGAAGCTTTCTTT.

Many counts were recorded for this clonotype. This chain uses TRBV7-2 with TRBJ2-2; D not certain. Per germline, CDR1 SGHTA and CDR2 FQGNSA. The CDR3 is made up of 16 amino acids. The V and J ends lost 0 bases and 3 bases respectively, with 11 bases between them. The CDR3 DNA sequence: TGTGCCAGCAGCTTAGCGCCGGCGCACGACACCGGGGAGCTGTTTTTT. Translated: CASSLAPAHDTGELFF. Based on the CDR3 plus reference TRBV7-2 and TRBJ2-2, the full variable domain is GAGVSQSPSNKVTEKGKDVELRCDPISGHTALYWYRQSLGQGLEFLIYFQGNSAPDKSGLPSDRFSAERTGGSVSTLTIQRTQQEDSAVYLCASSLAPAHDTGELFFGEGSRLTVL.

This sequence joins TRBV25-1 and TRBJ1-1; TRBD1 aligns across 8 bases. The CDR3 is made up of 18 amino acids. CDR1 is MGHDK and CDR2 is SYGVNS in the germline V gene. The V segment lost 6 bases and the J segment 3 bases; nucleotides outside the gene matches: 18. CDR3 residues: CASRRADRVQGVDTEAFF. For the CDR3, the DNA is TGTGCCAGCAGACGGGCGGACCGGGTACAGGGGGTGGACACTGAAGCTTTCTTT.

This clonotype was seen a handful of times. The V call is TRBV9, the J call TRBJ2-5; a possible D gene is TRBD1 (6 bases). In germline, CDR1 is SGDLS, CDR2 YYNGEE. This CDR3 contains 14 residues. V lost 0 bases, J lost 1 base, and 7 bases lay in between. CDR3 nucleotides: TGTGCCAGCAGCGTAGTGGACAGCCAAGAGACCCAGTACTTC. Translating it yields CASSVVDSQETQYF.

In its sample, this clonotype was seen a few times. This rearrangement joins TRBV5-1 to TRBJ1-1, with 7 bases identical to TRBD1. Germline CDR1 SGHRS, CDR2 YFSETQ. Trimming took 3 bases from V and 5 from J; bases not matched to a gene: 7. The CDR3 length is 14 residues. The CDR3 sequence: CASSSGGVGTEAFF. As DNA, the CDR3 is TGCGCCAGCAGCTCAGGGGGAGTAGGTACTGAAGCTTTCTTT. Based on the CDR3 plus reference TRBV5-1 and TRBJ1-1, the full variable domain is KAGVTQTPRYLIKTRGQQVTLSCSPISGHRSVSWYQQTPGQGLQFLFEYFSETQRNKGNFPGRFSGRQFSNSRSEMNVSTLELGDSALYLCASSSGGVGTEAFFGQGTRLTVV.

This clonotype was counted between two and nine times. The V and J genes are TRBV29-1 and TRBJ2-7; D could derive from TRBD1 or TRBD2 (5 bases each). CDR1 is SQVTM and CDR2 is ANQGSEA in the germline V gene. The V gene lost 0 bases and the J gene lost 8 bases, with 11 bases spanning the gap. The CDR3 has 12 residues. The CDR3: CSVEEVRGQQYV. The DNA for the CDR3 is TGCAGCGTTGAAGAGGTGAGGGGACAGCAGTACGTC.

This clonotype was counted ten times or more. The rearrangement links TRBV5-1 to TRBJ2-7, with D unresolved. The CDR3 has 11 amino acids. V lost 4 bases and J lost 4, with 6 bases in between. The germline gives CDR1 SGHRS, CDR2 YFSETQ. This CDR3 is CASSDGYEQYV. DNA of the CDR3: TGCGCCAGCAGCGATGGGTACGAGCAGTACGTC.

This clonotype was observed a few times. This rearrangement joins TRBV7-9 to TRBJ1-4; TRBD1 might be the D (6 bases). This CDR3 contains 14 residues. V was cut by 8 bases and J by 8 bases, with 18 bases left in between. Germline CDR1 reads SEHNR; CDR2 reads FQNEAQ (reference sequence). CDR3 coding DNA: TGTGCCAGCGTCCCCCCAGGGGTTGGCGAAAAACTGTTTTTT. Translation: CASVPPGVGEKLFF.

The rearrangement links TRBV19 to TRBJ2-1; D not certain. This CDR3 region has 15 residues. The ends were cut back, 3 bases at V and 0 bases at J, with 9 bases in the middle. The V gene's germline CDR1 is LNHDA and CDR2 SQIVND (reference sequence). The CDR3 protein is CASSMGVGSYNEQFF. The CDR3 region has the DNA TGTGCCAGTAGTATGGGTGTGGGCTCCTACAATGAGCAGTTCTTC.

The chain carries TRBV20-1 and TRBJ2-7, with D hard to call. V lost 1 base to trimming and J lost 7 bases, with 17 bases between them. This CDR3 region has 14 residues. Germline CDR1 and CDR2: DFQATT and SNEGSKA (reference sequence). The CDR3 sequence: CSARVVRGAWEQYF. The CDR3 coding sequence is TGCAGTGCTAGAGTGGTTCGTGGTGCTTGGGAGCAGTACTTC.

The sample holds a few counts of this clonotype. V usage is TRBV7-9 and J usage is TRBJ2-1; the match to TRBD2 covers 7 bases. The germline gives CDR1 SEHNR, CDR2 FQNEAQ (reference sequence). The CDR3 has 15 residues. Losses at the gene ends were 3 bases for V and 6 bases for J; bases not matched to a gene: 8. CDR3: CASSLPRGFPNEQFF. CDR3 in DNA: TGTGCCAGCAGCTTGCCGCGGGGGTTCCCCAATGAGCAGTTCTTC.

This clonotype was found a few times. The chain employs TRBV27 and TRBJ2-3; 9 bases line up with TRBD2. The CDR3 contains 18 residues. CDR1 and CDR2 from the germline V gene are MNHEY and SMNVEV (reference sequence). V was pared by 3 bases and J by 4 bases, with 14 bases of the junction left unmatched. The CDR3 loop is CASSLVFGVAGAPDTQYF. Written as DNA, the CDR3 is TGTGCCAGCAGTTTGGTATTTGGAGTAGCGGGGGCCCCAGATACGCAGTATTTT.

At least ten counts were recorded for this clonotype. The chain has TRBV9 and TRBJ2-7; 10 positions agree with TRBD1. Germline assignment: CDR1 SGDLS and CDR2 YYNGEE. This CDR3 comprises 14 residues. V trimming: 5 bases; J trimming: 5 bases; junction bases outside the gene matches: 7. The CDR3 coding sequence is TGTGCCAGCAGTCGAAGACAGGGGGCCGACGAGCAGTACTTC. This gives the protein CASSRRQGADEQYF.

The CDR3 reads CASRDPGQIADTQYF. The CDR3 DNA sequence: TGTGCCAGCAGAGACCCAGGACAGATCGCAGATACGCAGTATTTT. This chain uses TRBV6-2 or TRBV6-3 with TRBJ2-3; TRBD1 is a possible D gene (6 bases). CDR1 is MNHEY and CDR2 is SVGEGT in the germline V gene. The CDR3 sequence is 15 residues long. Trimming left V 6 bases short and J 4 bases short, with 17 bases between.

The chain uses TRBV10-3 and TRBJ2-1; TRBD1 matches at 7 bases. The CDR3 sequence is 14 residues long. Trimming took 7 bases from V and 4 from J; bases not matched to a gene: 7. Germline-derived CDR1 and CDR2 are ENHRY and SYGVKD. In DNA form, the CDR3 reads TGTGCCATCACCGAGGGACAGCTATACAATGAGCAGTTCTTC. It is translated as CAITEGQLYNEQFF.

This clonotype was seen repeatedly, ten times or more. The chain recombines TRBV5-1 with TRBJ2-5, with a possible D match to TRBD1 (6 bases). The CDR3 is 13 amino acids. Germline values: CDR1 SGHRS, CDR2 YFSETQ. Deletions cut 3 bases from V and 4 bases from J, with 10 bases between. The CDR3 nucleotides read TGCGCCAGCAGCTACCAGGGGTCAGAGACCCAGTACTTC. Amino acids: CASSYQGSETQYF.

This clonotype was recorded many times. The chain couples TRBV7-9 to TRBJ2-3; D remains unclear. Germline-derived CDR1 and CDR2 are SEHNR and FQNEAQ (reference sequence). V lost 7 bases and J 6 bases, leaving 11 bases between the germline ends. The CDR3 has 12 amino acids. As DNA, the CDR3 is TGTGCCAGCACCACTTACGGGGATACGCAGTATTTT. Residues: CASTTYGDTQYF.

This clonotype was counted only a few times. V and J are TRBV12-3 or TRBV12-4 and TRBJ1-5; possible D gene TRBD1, 5 bases. This CDR3 is built from 16 residues. V was shortened by 4 bases and J by 5 bases, with 18 bases between the two germline ends. This CDR3 is CASSWGRRRRDQPQHF. Here the CDR3 DNA reads TGTGCCAGCAGTTGGGGCAGGAGACGCCGGGATCAGCCCCAGCATTTT.

This clonotype showed up just a few times. One end of the junction is discordant with germline, which a read error may explain. The chain has TRBV7-2 and TRBJ1-3, with TRBD1 as a possible D gene (5 bases). The CDR3 covers 13 residues. Germline CDR1 reads SGHTA; CDR2 reads FQGNSA. The CDR3 DNA sequence: TGTGCCAGCGGGTTTCCTCAGGGAAGCACCATATATTTT. This encodes CASGFPQGSTIYF.

The J gene is TRBJ2-2, the V gene TRBV6-2 or TRBV6-3; 9 bases agree with TRBD1. The CDR3 is 15 amino acids. The germline V gene has CDR1 MNHEY and CDR2 SVGEGT. V lost 6 bases, J lost 3 bases, and 5 bases stayed unmatched. CDR3 residues: CASSPGTGHTGELFF. Written as DNA, the CDR3 is TGTGCCAGCAGCCCCGGGACAGGGCACACCGGGGAGCTGTTTTTT.

This clonotype was seen a handful of times. The rearrangement uses TRBV12-3 or TRBV12-4 and TRBJ2-6, with a weak D call TRBD1 (6 bases). The CDR3 has 17 residues. The V gene lost 7 bases and the J gene lost 0 bases, with 16 bases spanning the gap. The CDR3 DNA follows: TGTGCCAGCAAGAGCCGGACAGAGAGCTCTGGGGCCAACGTCCTGACTTTC. It yields the protein CASKSRTESSGANVLTF.

This clonotype has a handful of counts. A junction end diverges from the germline sequence, so it may reflect a read error. The chain recombines TRBV28 with TRBJ2-1; no definite D call. The CDR3 spans 11 residues. The V gene's germline CDR1 is MDHEN and CDR2 SYDVKM. Here the CDR3 DNA reads TGTGCCAGCAGTTTAGAGGCTGAGGAGTTCTTC. Protein product: CASSLEAEEFF.

V and J are TRBV6-6 and TRBJ2-5; D gene unclear. The germline gives CDR1 MNHNY, CDR2 SVGAGI (reference sequence). Between the trimmed V and J ends, which lost 0 bases and 2 bases, there was a span of 7 bases. The CDR3 spans 14 residues. In nucleotides, the CDR3 is TGTGCCAGCAGTTACTCGCGCCAACAAGAGACCCAGTACTTC. Encoded protein: CASSYSRQQETQYF.

This clonotype was seen a few times. The rearrangement links TRBV7-9 to TRBJ2-7, with D perhaps given as TRBD1 or TRBD2 (6 bases each). V was pared by 8 bases and J by 5 bases, with 13 bases between. Germline V lookup: CDR1 SEHNR, CDR2 FQNEAQ (reference sequence). The CDR3 has 12 amino acids. The CDR3 loop reads CASGGAGDEQYF. CDR3 DNA: TGTGCCAGCGGAGGGGCAGGGGACGAGCAGTACTTC.

The chain recombines TRBV3-1 with TRBJ1-1; TRBD1 aligns across 9 bases. Germline V CDR1 and CDR2: LGHDT, YNNKEL (reference sequence). This CDR3 has 15 residues. The ends lost 7 bases at V and 4 bases at J; junction bases unmatched: 10. The CDR3 reads CASTIQGAVGTEAFF. The CDR3 DNA reads TGTGCCAGCACCATACAGGGGGCGGTTGGCACTGAAGCTTTCTTT.